The source of this TCR beta chain is a study of CD4 T cells in relation to SARS-CoV-2 and coronaviruses. Study at large: ViraFEST: roughly 10-day antigen culture of PBMCs, then TCR beta CDR3 sequencing. Study outcomes and limitations: Each donor contributed either pre-pandemic or post-infection samples, not both.

This clone occurred a few times. Antigen: not known. The CDR3 length is 15 residues. V shed 1 base and J shed 0 bases, with 7 bases lying between them. Per germline, CDR1 SGHTA and CDR2 FQGNSA. Data came from immunoSEQ multiplex PCR; TCRdb stores just in-frame clones and leaves some out. The sample comprises 25,000 to 30,000 clones, about 76% of which are singletons, and under 11% rests with the top ten. Unexposed donor CD4+ T cells date from about 2011-2018, before the COVID-19 pandemic. After roughly ten days of culture, CD4+ T cells were isolated. As cell numbers allowed, unexposed-donor CD4+ T cells faced SARS-CoV-2 S/N and four cold-coronavirus spikes. Cultures received half-medium IL-2 refreshes on days 3 and 7.

This receptor was taken from a human donor in good health. The chain uses TRBV7-2 and TRBJ1-3; D remains ambiguous. The sequencing sample was made of CD4+ T cells from PBMCs, cultured in vitro. CDR3 loop: CASSLVGYSGNTIYF. The CDR3 DNA sequence: TGTGCCAGCAGCTTAGTGGGTTACTCTGGAAACACCATATATTTT.